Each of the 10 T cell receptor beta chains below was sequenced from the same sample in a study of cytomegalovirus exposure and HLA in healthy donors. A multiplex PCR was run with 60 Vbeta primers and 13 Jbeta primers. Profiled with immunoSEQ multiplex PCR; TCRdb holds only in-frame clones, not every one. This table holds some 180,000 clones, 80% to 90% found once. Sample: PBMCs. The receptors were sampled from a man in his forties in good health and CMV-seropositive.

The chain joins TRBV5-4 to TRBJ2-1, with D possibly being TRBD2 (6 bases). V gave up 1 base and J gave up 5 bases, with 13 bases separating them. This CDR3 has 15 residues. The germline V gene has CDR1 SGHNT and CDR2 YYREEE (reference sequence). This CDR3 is CASSLRLGWNNEQFF. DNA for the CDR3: TGTGCCAGCAGCTTGCGACTAGGGTGGAACAATGAGCAGTTCTTC.

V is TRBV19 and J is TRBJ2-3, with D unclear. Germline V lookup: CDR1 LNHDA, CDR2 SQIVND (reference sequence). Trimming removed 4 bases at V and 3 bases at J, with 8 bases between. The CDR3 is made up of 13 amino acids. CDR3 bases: TGTGCCAGTAGTAGGCGGATTACAGATACGCAGTATTTT. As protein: CASSRRITDTQYF.

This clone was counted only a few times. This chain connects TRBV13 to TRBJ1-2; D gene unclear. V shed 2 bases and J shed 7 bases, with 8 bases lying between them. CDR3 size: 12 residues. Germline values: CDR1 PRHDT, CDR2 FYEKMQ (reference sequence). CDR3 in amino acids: CASSLRGGGYTF. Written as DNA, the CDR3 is TGTGCCAGCAGCTTAAGAGGAGGTGGCTACACCTTC. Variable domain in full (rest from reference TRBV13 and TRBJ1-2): AAGVIQSPRHLIKEKRETATLKCYPIPRHDTVYWYQQGPGQDPQFLISFYEKMQSDKGSIPDRFSAQQFSDYHSELNMSSLELGDSALYFCASSLRGGGYTFGSGTRLTVV.

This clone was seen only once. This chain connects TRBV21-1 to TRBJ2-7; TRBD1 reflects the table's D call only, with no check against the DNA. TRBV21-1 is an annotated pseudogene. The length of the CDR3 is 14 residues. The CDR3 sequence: CASRTTGLCDEQYF. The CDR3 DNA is TGTGCCAGCAGAACAACAGGGCTTTGCGACGAGCAGTACTTC.

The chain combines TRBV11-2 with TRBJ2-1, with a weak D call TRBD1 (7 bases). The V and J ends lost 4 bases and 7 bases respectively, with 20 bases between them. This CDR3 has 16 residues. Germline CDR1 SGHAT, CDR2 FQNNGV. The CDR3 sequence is CASSWRATGLENEQFF. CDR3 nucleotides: TGTGCCAGCAGCTGGAGGGCGACAGGGTTAGAAAATGAGCAGTTCTTC.

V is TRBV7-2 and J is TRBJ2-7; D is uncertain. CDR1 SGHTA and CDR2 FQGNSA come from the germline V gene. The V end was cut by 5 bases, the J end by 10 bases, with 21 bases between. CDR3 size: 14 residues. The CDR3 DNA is TGTGCCAGCAGCCCTATCGAAGGTCAGGCAGGTCAGTACTTC. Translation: CASSPIEGQAGQYF.

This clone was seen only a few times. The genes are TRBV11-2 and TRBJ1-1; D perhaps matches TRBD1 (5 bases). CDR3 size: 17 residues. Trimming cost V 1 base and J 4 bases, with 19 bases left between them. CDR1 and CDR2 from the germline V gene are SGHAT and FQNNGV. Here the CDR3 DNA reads TGTGCCAGCAGCTTAGGGCCCCTCTCGACAGTGGGCACTGAAGCTTTCTTT. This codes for CASSLGPLSTVGTEAFF.

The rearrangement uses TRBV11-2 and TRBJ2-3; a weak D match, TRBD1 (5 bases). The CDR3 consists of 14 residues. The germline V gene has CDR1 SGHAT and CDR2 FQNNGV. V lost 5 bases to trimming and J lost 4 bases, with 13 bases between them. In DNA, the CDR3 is TGTGCCAGCAGCCTAACCAGGGCCTCAGATACGCAGTATTTT. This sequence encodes CASSLTRASDTQYF.

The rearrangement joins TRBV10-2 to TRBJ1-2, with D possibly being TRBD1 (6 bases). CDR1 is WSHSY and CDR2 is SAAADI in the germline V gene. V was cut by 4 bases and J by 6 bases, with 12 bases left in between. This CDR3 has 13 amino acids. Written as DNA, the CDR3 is TGCGCCAGCAGTGCAAGGGGGATAGATGGCTACACCTTC. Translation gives CASSARGIDGYTF.

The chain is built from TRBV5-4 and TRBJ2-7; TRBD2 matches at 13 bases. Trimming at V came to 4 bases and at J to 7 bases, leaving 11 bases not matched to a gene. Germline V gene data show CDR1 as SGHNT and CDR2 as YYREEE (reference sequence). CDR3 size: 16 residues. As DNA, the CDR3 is TGTGCCAGCAGCCCGGGACTAGCGGGACCCTCGGGGGAGCAGTACTTC. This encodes CASSPGLAGPSGEQYF.